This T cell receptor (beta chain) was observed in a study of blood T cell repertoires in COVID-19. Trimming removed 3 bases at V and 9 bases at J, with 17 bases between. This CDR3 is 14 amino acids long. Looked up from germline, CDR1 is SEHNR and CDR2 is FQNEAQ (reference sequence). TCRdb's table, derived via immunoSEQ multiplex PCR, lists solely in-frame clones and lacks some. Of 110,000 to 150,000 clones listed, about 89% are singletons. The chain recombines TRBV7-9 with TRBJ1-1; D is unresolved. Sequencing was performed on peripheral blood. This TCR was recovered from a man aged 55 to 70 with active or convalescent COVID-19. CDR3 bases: TGTGCCAGCAGCTTCCAAACCGGGAATCCTCAAGCTTTCTTT. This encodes CASSFQTGNPQAFF.